Here is one T cell receptor (beta chain) with its context. No antigen is known for it. From RNA transcripts, TCR beta CDR3 regions were amplified. Initially, a first-round RT-PCR of the TCR CDR3 employed the HTBI primer set. TCRdb reprocessed the multiplex PCR reads with MiXCR, giving one entry per CDR3 protein. The repertoire holds under 800,000 distinct CDR3 sequences, approximately 15% seen once, with roughly a tenth in the top ten. These data originate in a study of T cells in Graves' hyperthyroidism and ophthalmopathy. Study-wide findings and caveats: In blood, most of the thyroid clonotypes expanded above 0.001 were also present.

Between the trimmed V and J ends, which lost 6 bases and 3 bases, there was a span of 3 bases. This CDR3 comprises 11 residues. CDR1 and CDR2 from the germline V gene are MNHNS and SASEGT. No progression to ophthalmopathy during 18 months of follow-up defined stable disease. Clinicians diagnosed patients from clinical symptoms, serum thyroxine and TRAb, thyroid ultrasound and orbital computed tomography. This clonotype was obtained from a woman aged 18-35 years with Graves' hyperthyroidism. The rearrangement uses TRBV6-1 and TRBJ1-3; no firm D call. The sequenced material came from blood. The CDR3 DNA follows: TGTGCCAGCAGCATTGGAAACACCATATATTTT. Amino acids: CASSIGNTIYF.